This TCR beta chain comes out of a study of shared clonotypes between healthy human individuals. It was CD45RO-negative cells, positively selected for CCR7, that made up naive CD8 cells, with terminally differentiated effector memory CD45RA+ cells excluded. This clone has only one observation. TCRdb keeps only in-frame clones here, not all; method: immunoSEQ multiplex PCR. The repertoire holds more than 600,000 clones, with about 91% as singletons. The V and J ends lost 2 bases and 5 bases respectively, with 10 bases between them. Germline V gene data show CDR1 as MDHEN and CDR2 as SYDVKM. This CDR3 contains 14 residues.

The source of this sequence is a man aged 30 to 45 in good health. V usage is TRBV28 and J usage is TRBJ2-1; D gene uncertain. Sequencing was done on a sample of naive CD8+ T cells sorted from blood. The CDR3 region is CASSLNPANNEQFF. The CDR3 DNA follows: TGTGCCAGCAGTTTAAACCCGGCGAACAATGAGCAGTTCTTC. Full variable domain (missing parts from reference TRBV28 and TRBJ2-1): DVKVTQSSRYLVKRTGEKVFLECVQDMDHENMFWYRQDPGLGLRLIYFSYDVKMKEKGDIPEGYSVSREKKERFSLILESASTNQTSMYLCASSLNPANNEQFFGPGTRLTVL.